These 21 T cell receptor beta chains were sequenced from one sample in a study of blood T cells in healthy people across ages. With a J-beta primer mix and a sample-barcoded 5' primer, a second PCR ran 7 to 11 cycles. TCRdb re-called the 5' RACE reads with MiXCR, one entry per CDR3 protein. The data show around 700,000 distinct CDR3 sequences, with around 25% seen just once and roughly a tenth held by the top ten. The sample was also linked to a second study, of T cells of mothers and their children.

Sequencing was carried out using blood. All receptors come from a boy between 10 and 17 years old in good health.

This chain links TRBV29-1 with TRBJ2-3; maybe TRBD2 (6 bases). This CDR3 contains 13 residues. V gave up 3 bases and J gave up 6 bases, with 13 bases separating them. In germline, CDR1 is SQVTM, CDR2 ANQGSEA. The CDR3 protein is CSVEEGGGDTQYF. The CDR3 DNA sequence: TGCAGCGTTGAGGAGGGAGGCGGGGATACGCAGTATTTT.

This clonotype was seen more than once but under ten times. This chain links TRBV12-3 or TRBV12-4 with TRBJ1-1, with D unresolved. The CDR3 loop spans 19 amino acids. Trimming took off 3 bases at V and 0 bases at J, with 23 bases between the two ends. The CDR3, as DNA: TGTGCCAGCAGTTTTAGGACTCTTGGAGCCCCTGAAATGAACACTGAAGCTTTCTTT. This translates into CASSFRTLGAPEMNTEAFF.

The chain employs TRBV3-1 and TRBJ1-1; TRBD1 is a possible D gene (5 bases). V was clipped by 3 bases and J by 7 bases, with 15 bases between them. The germline V gene encodes CDR1 LGHDT and CDR2 YNNKEL (reference sequence). The CDR3 is 14 residues long. Here the CDR3 DNA reads TGTGCCAGCAGCCAGCCGGGACCGGGGGTTGAAGCTTTCTTT. Protein sequence: CASSQPGPGVEAFF.

This clonotype was seen more than once but under ten times. V is TRBV6-6 and J is TRBJ1-5, with D perhaps TRBD1 (6 bases). Germline V CDR1 and CDR2: MNHNY, SVGAGI (reference sequence). The CDR3 has 14 amino acids. V lost 2 bases and J 7 bases, leaving 12 bases between the germline ends. The CDR3 nucleotides read TGTGCCAGCAGTTACGCGGGGGCGCAGCAGCCCCAGCATTTT. Protein sequence: CASSYAGAQQPQHF.

The V gene is TRBV6-2 or TRBV6-3, the J gene TRBJ2-1; 12 nucleotides align to TRBD2. This CDR3 is built from 15 residues. CDR1 is MNHEY, CDR2 SVGEGT, per germline. Trimming took 2 bases from V and 8 from J; bases not matched to a gene: 4. CDR3: CASSYKLAGGHEQFF. DNA of the CDR3: TGTGCCAGCAGTTACAAACTAGCGGGGGGCCATGAGCAGTTCTTC.

The V gene is TRBV5-6, the J gene TRBJ2-1; D may be TRBD2 (5 bases). The CDR3 runs 13 residues. CDR1 and CDR2 (germline): SGHDT, YYEEEE. Trimming took 7 bases from V and 6 from J, leaving 14 bases between them. The DNA of the CDR3 is TGTGCCAGCCGCCTGGGCGGGTCCAATGAGCAGTTCTTC. This translates into CASRLGGSNEQFF.

The rearrangement joins TRBV7-2 to TRBJ1-2; D uncertain. Germline CDR1 and CDR2: SGHTA and FQGNSA. The V end was cut by 1 base, the J end by 7 bases, with 13 bases between. This CDR3 spans 14 amino acids. The CDR3 spells CASSLEEGSGGYTF. DNA of the CDR3: TGTGCCAGCAGCTTAGAGGAGGGAAGTGGTGGCTACACCTTC.

The genes are TRBV10-3 and TRBJ2-5; possibly TRBD1 for D (6 bases). V lost 1 base and J 3 bases, leaving 9 bases between the germline ends. The CDR3 is 14 residues long. Germline V CDR1 and CDR2: ENHRY, SYGVKD. CDR3 in DNA: TGTGCCATCAGTGAGTTACAGGGTGAAGAGACCCAGTACTTC. It encodes CAISELQGEETQYF.

The chain employs TRBV12-3 or TRBV12-4 and TRBJ1-4, with 9 positions matching TRBD1. This CDR3 region has 15 residues. V was clipped by 6 bases and J by 8 bases; unmatched bases: 10. CDR3 DNA: TGTGCCAGCAGCCATAACAGGGGGCGCAGAGAAAAACTGTTTTTT. Translation gives CASSHNRGRREKLFF.

This clonotype was found a few times. V and J are TRBV10-3 and TRBJ2-5; D might be TRBD1 or TRBD2, each matching 5 bases. The CDR3 spans 14 residues. The germline V gene has CDR1 ENHRY and CDR2 SYGVKD. Trimming pared 7 bases from V and 1 base from J, leaving 13 bases between. The CDR3 loop is CAIKGTNVQETQYF. In nucleotides, the CDR3 is TGTGCCATCAAGGGGACGAATGTCCAAGAGACCCAGTACTTC.

This clonotype was recorded a few times. V is TRBV25-1 and J is TRBJ1-4, with TRBD1 matching 8 bases. This CDR3 has 12 amino acids. CDR1 and CDR2 from the germline V gene are MGHDK and SYGVNS. In DNA form, the CDR3 reads TGTGCAGCGGGACAGGTTAATGAAAAACTGTTTTTT. This gives the protein CAAGQVNEKLFF.

The sample holds a few counts of this clonotype. The V and J genes are TRBV19 and TRBJ1-1; D is uncertain. Germline values: CDR1 LNHDA, CDR2 SQIVND (reference sequence). The CDR3 length is 12 residues. Trimming left V 3 bases short and J 5 bases short, with 7 bases between. CDR3 amino acids: CASSILGTEAFF. DNA for the CDR3: TGTGCCAGTAGTATTTTGGGGACTGAAGCTTTCTTT. Full variable domain (rest looked up from reference TRBV19 and TRBJ1-1): DGGITQSPKYLFRKEGQNVTLSCEQNLNHDAMYWYRQDPGQGLRLIYYSQIVNDFQKGDIAEGYSVSREKKESFPLTVTSAQKNPTAFYLCASSILGTEAFFGQGTRLTVV.

The rearrangement links TRBV3-1 to TRBJ2-7; tentatively, D is TRBD1 or TRBD2 (6 bases each). The V and J ends lost 4 bases and 3 bases respectively, with 19 bases between them. Germline-derived CDR1 and CDR2 are LGHDT and YNNKEL (reference sequence). CDR3 length equals 16 residues. The CDR3 coding sequence is TGTGCCAGCAGCCGCTGGGGGGACACGCTTATCTACGAGCAGTACTTC. Translating it yields CASSRWGDTLIYEQYF.

The sample holds a few counts of this clonotype. J is TRBJ2-5 and V is TRBV29-1; TRBD2 agrees at 11 bases. The J call is in doubt because the DNA end fits TRBJ2-1 better. The CDR3 sequence is 18 residues long. Germline loops: CDR1 SQVTM, CDR2 ANQGSEA. CDR3 protein: CSVVSSYRTSGHQEEQFF. The DNA for the CDR3 is TGCAGCGTTGTGTCCTCGTATCGGACTAGCGGGCACCAGGAGGAGCAGTTCTTC.

The J gene is TRBJ2-7, the V gene TRBV29-1; 10 nucleotides align to TRBD2. V dropped 3 bases and J dropped 3; count of bases not matched to a gene: 5. CDR3 length: 14 amino acids. Germline V gene lookup returns CDR1 SQVTM and CDR2 ANQGSEA. CDR3 protein: CSVEKAGGNYEQYF. DNA for the CDR3: TGCAGCGTTGAGAAAGCGGGAGGGAACTACGAGCAGTACTTC.

The V and J genes are TRBV20-1 and TRBJ2-7; TRBD1 aligns across 9 bases. The CDR3 totals 17 residues. The junction had 11 bases not matched to a gene; V was cut back by 1 base and J by 1 base. CDR1 and CDR2 (germline): DFQATT, SNEGSKA (reference sequence). CDR3 protein: CSARVSLGQGNSYEQYF. DNA for the CDR3: TGCAGTGCTAGAGTTTCTCTGGGACAGGGTAATTCCTACGAGCAGTACTTC.

The gene calls are TRBV29-1 and TRBJ2-7, with a tentative D call TRBD2 (5 bases). The CDR3 spans 13 residues. Per the germline V gene, CDR1 is SQVTM and CDR2 is ANQGSEA. The V end lost 5 bases, the J end lost 3 bases, and 14 bases lay between the germline ends. The CDR3 reads CSVRLGSLYEQYF. CDR3 in DNA: TGCAGCGTTCGACTTGGGAGCCTCTACGAGCAGTACTTC.

This chain uses TRBV7-9 with TRBJ2-2; D might be TRBD1 (5 bases). Germline V gene lookup returns CDR1 SEHNR and CDR2 FQNEAQ (reference sequence). The V gene lost 7 bases and the J gene lost 5 bases, with 8 bases spanning the gap. This CDR3 has 12 amino acids. CDR3 sequence reads: CASIRQTGELFF. The CDR3 nucleotides are TGTGCCAGCATAAGACAGACCGGGGAGCTGTTTTTT.

This clonotype was picked up a small number of times. The rearrangement links TRBV20-1 to TRBJ2-1, with 12 bases matching TRBD2. Germline V CDR1 and CDR2: DFQATT, SNEGSKA (reference sequence). The CDR3 totals 13 residues. Germline trimming cut 6 bases from V and 8 bases from J; bases unmatched to any gene: 5. CDR3 DNA: TGCAGTGCAAGGACTAGCGGGATCGATGAGCAGTTCTTC. It encodes CSARTSGIDEQFF.

A single count supports this clonotype. The V gene is TRBV2, the J gene TRBJ1-5; D perhaps matches TRBD1 (5 bases). The CDR3 totals 16 residues. Deletions cut 3 bases from V and 2 bases from J, with 14 bases between. CDR1 is SNHLY, CDR2 FYNNEI, per germline. CDR3 DNA: TGTGCCAGCAGTGAGGGCGGGGCTTGGGGCAATCAGCCCCAGCATTTT. Its translation is CASSEGGAWGNQPQHF.

This clonotype was counted a few times. A much larger clone differs from this one at a single base, so this may be a read error. The chain uses TRBV20-1 and TRBJ2-1; the D is unclear. Near its end, the DNA agrees better with TRBJ2-7, so the J call may be wrong. The CDR3 consists of 11 residues. Germline CDR1 reads DFQATT; CDR2 reads SNEGSKA (reference sequence). In DNA, the CDR3 is TGCAGTGCGACCCAAGTCCCCAAGCAGTACTTC. Translated, it gives CSATQVPKQYF.